This T cell receptor (beta chain) emerged from a study of control samples from healthy donors and cancer patients. TCRdb keeps only in-frame clones here, not all; method: immunoSEQ multiplex PCR. This repertoire shows roughly 150,000 clones, 92% found once; its top ten account for 0.68%. With 1 base removed from V and 2 bases from J, the gap between germline ends came to 6 bases. This CDR3 comprises 14 residues. Germline loops: CDR1 SNHLY, CDR2 FYNNEI. The sequenced sample consisted of blood. The rearrangement uses TRBV2 and TRBJ1-5; no clear D. The TCR sequence derives from a woman aged 25 to 39 in good health. The CDR3 protein is CASSEGRGNQPQHF. In DNA form, the CDR3 reads TGTGCCAGCAGTGAAGGTAGGGGCAATCAGCCCCAGCATTTT.